Following are 25 T cell receptor beta chains from one sample sequenced in a study of blood T cell repertoires in COVID-19 (dated by TCRdb to the early 2020s). Library generation was performed with the immunoSEQ multiplex PCR assay. TCRdb took over this immuneACCESS table, retaining in-frame rearrangements with V and J assigned. Such tables are incomplete; in checked studies, under half of the missing clones stem from an unresolved V gene, and the remainder is unexplained. Across this sample there are about 380,000 clones, with more than 75% seen only once. Of the sample, 1.2% is held by the ten largest clones. Sequencing was carried out using PBMCs or T cells enriched from blood (not recorded which). Every receptor here comes from a woman aged 18-35 years who had recovered from COVID-19.

The chain employs TRBV19 and TRBJ1-5; 8 bases are shared with TRBD1. The CDR3 sequence is 16 residues long. Germline V gives CDR1 LNHDA, CDR2 SQIVND (reference sequence). V dropped 5 bases and J dropped 0; count of bases not matched to a gene: 6. CDR3 region: CASSGGTGDSNQPQHF. The DNA for the CDR3 is TGTGCCAGTAGTGGGGGGACAGGAGATAGCAATCAGCCCCAGCATTTT.

V is TRBV9 and J is TRBJ2-1; D unresolved. Between the trimmed V and J ends, which lost 0 bases and 5 bases, there was a span of 12 bases. Germline values: CDR1 SGDLS, CDR2 YYNGEE. The CDR3 loop spans 15 amino acids. The CDR3 DNA reads as TGTGCCAGCAGCGTAGATCCTAGACGCGACAATGAGCAGTTCTTC. Residues: CASSVDPRRDNEQFF.

The rearrangement joins TRBV9 to TRBJ2-7; 10 bases fit TRBD2. Germline CDR1 reads SGDLS; CDR2 reads YYNGEE. The CDR3 totals 16 residues. The trim removed 0 bases at V and 2 bases at J, leaving 5 bases unmatched. CDR3 nucleotides: TGTGCCAGCAGCGTAGGAGCGGGGGGGCCCCCCTACGAGCAGTACTTC. Amino acid sequence: CASSVGAGGPPYEQYF.

The chain recombines TRBV5-5 with TRBJ2-2; TRBD2 might be the D (6 bases). Deletions cut 4 bases from V and 3 bases from J, with 19 bases between. Germline V gene data show CDR1 as SGHKS and CDR2 as YYEKEE (reference sequence). The CDR3 spans 17 residues. The CDR3, as DNA: TGTGCCAGCAGCAGCCGGGGGTGGTTGAGGGACACCGGGGAGCTGTTTTTT. It yields the protein CASSSRGWLRDTGELFF.

V usage is TRBV18 and J usage is TRBJ1-5; a weak D match, TRBD1 (5 bases). The V gene's germline CDR1 is KGHSH and CDR2 LQKENI. CDR3 length equals 14 residues. The V gene lost 0 bases and the J gene lost 5 bases, with 8 bases spanning the gap. The CDR3 region has the DNA TGTGCCAGCTCACCACCGGGGGACTATCAGCCCCAGCATTTT. Translating gives CASSPPGDYQPQHF.

The chain links TRBV6-1 to TRBJ1-2; D gene unclear. V was pared by 2 bases and J by 1 base, with 11 bases between. There are 15 residues in the CDR3. Germline lookup yields CDR1 MNHNS and CDR2 SASEGT. The CDR3 reads CASSELRNVNYGYTF. Here the CDR3 DNA reads TGTGCCAGCAGTGAATTGAGGAACGTTAACTATGGCTACACCTTC.

The chain is built from TRBV28 and TRBJ2-3; TRBD2 matches 7 bases. The ends lost 2 bases at V and 5 bases at J; junction bases unmatched: 7. Per germline, CDR1 MDHEN and CDR2 SYDVKM. The CDR3 is 15 amino acids. The CDR3 DNA is TGTGCCAGCAGTTTAGGCGGGGGAATTATAGATACGCAGTATTTT. Its protein product is CASSLGGGIIDTQYF.

The chain has TRBV4-1 and TRBJ2-3, with TRBD1 identical over 8 bases. V lost 2 bases to trimming and J lost 4 bases; unmatched junction nucleotides: 2. Per germline, CDR1 MGHRA and CDR2 YSYEKL. CDR3 length: 14 amino acids. CDR3 amino acids: CASSQQGASDTQYF. The DNA of the CDR3 is TGCGCCAGCAGCCAACAGGGGGCGTCAGATACGCAGTATTTT.

The chain couples TRBV6-2 or TRBV6-3 to TRBJ1-1; D might be TRBD1 (5 bases). V shed 6 bases and J shed 4 bases, with 18 bases lying between them. The CDR3 covers 15 residues. CDR1 MNHEY and CDR2 SVGEGT come from the germline V gene. CDR3: CASSPPRGRGTEAFF. The CDR3 bases are TGTGCCAGCAGCCCCCCCCGGGGGAGGGGCACTGAAGCTTTCTTT.

The chain links TRBV5-4 to TRBJ1-5, with a weak D call TRBD1 (6 bases). Germline V lookup: CDR1 SGHNT, CDR2 YYREEE (reference sequence). This CDR3 comprises 16 residues. V lost 2 bases and J lost 2, with 14 bases in between. The CDR3 DNA follows: TGTGCCAGCAGCTTATATACAGGGATTGGCAATCAGCCCCAGCATTTT. Residues: CASSLYTGIGNQPQHF.

CDR3 sequence reads: CATSTVIPDTQYF. For the CDR3, the DNA is TGTGCCACCAGTACAGTAATCCCAGATACGCAGTATTTT. This chain links TRBV24-1 with TRBJ2-3, with D unclear. The CDR3 is made up of 13 amino acids. Per the germline V gene, CDR1 is KGHDR and CDR2 is SFDVKD. V was shortened by 6 bases and J by 4 bases, with 10 bases between the two germline ends.

This clone was recorded once. The chain is built from TRBV6-5 and TRBJ1-2; 9 bases line up with TRBD1. CDR1 is MNHEY and CDR2 is SVGAGI in the germline V gene. Trimming cost V 6 bases and J 8 bases; bases outside gene matches: 10. The CDR3 runs to 14 residues. The DNA for the CDR3 is TGTGCCAGCAGCGCCGGACAGGGGTTGTTCGGCTACACCTTC. Translation: CASSAGQGLFGYTF.

This rearrangement joins TRBV18 to TRBJ1-1; 8 bases match TRBD1. The CDR3 is 14 residues long. Germline V lookup: CDR1 KGHSH, CDR2 LQKENI. V was pared by 0 bases and J by 5 bases, with 2 bases of the junction left unmatched. The CDR3 region is CASSPPDRDTEAFF. The CDR3, as DNA: TGTGCCAGCTCACCACCGGACAGGGATACTGAAGCTTTCTTT.

This chain joins TRBV3-1 (or the pseudogene TRBV3-2) and TRBJ2-5; 16 bases align to TRBD2. This CDR3 is built from 18 residues. CDR1 is LGHDT, CDR2 YNNKEL, per germline (reference sequence). J gave up 2 bases and V 4 bases, and 7 bases lay outside the gene matches. CDR3: CASSPSGLAGGRQETQYF. CDR3 bases: TGTGCCAGCAGCCCGTCGGGACTAGCGGGGGGGAGACAAGAGACCCAGTACTTC.

The chain recombines TRBV30 with TRBJ1-4; D unresolved. CDR1 is GTSNPN, CDR2 SVGIG, per germline (reference sequence). Trimming stripped 2 bases from V and 6 bases from J, with 22 bases between. This CDR3 has 17 amino acids. In DNA form, the CDR3 reads TGTGCCTGGAGTTTAGGGTATGGAGGGTCTGGGTATGAAAAACTGTTTTTT. Translating it yields CAWSLGYGGSGYEKLFF. The full variable domain, completed using reference TRBV30 and TRBJ1-4, is SQTIHQWPATLVQPVGSPLSLECTVEGTSNPNLYWYRQAAGRGLQLLFYSVGIGQISSEVPQNLSASRPQDRQFILSSKKLLLSDSGFYLCAWSLGYGGSGYEKLFFGSGTQLSVL.

This clone has more than one count but fewer than ten. The chain is built from TRBV2 and TRBJ1-1, with unresolved D. V lost 3 bases to trimming and J lost 4 bases, with 3 bases between them. CDR1 is SNHLY, CDR2 FYNNEI, per germline. The length of the CDR3 is 11 residues. For the CDR3, the DNA is TGTGCCAGCAGTGAGGCCACTGAAGCTTTCTTT. Protein: CASSEATEAFF.

This sequence joins TRBV5-1 and TRBJ2-3, with D possibly matching TRBD2 (5 bases). The CDR3 has 15 residues. Germline-derived CDR1 and CDR2 are SGHRS and YFSETQ. V lost 1 base to trimming and J lost 0 bases, with 9 bases between them. The CDR3 bases are TGCGCCAGCAGCTTGCGGGCGGGCAGCACAGATACGCAGTATTTT. It translates to CASSLRAGSTDTQYF.

The J gene is TRBJ1-1, the V gene TRBV19; D is undetermined. Germline V gene lookup returns CDR1 LNHDA and CDR2 SQIVND (reference sequence). This CDR3 is built from 17 residues. Trimming removed 4 bases from V and 1 base from J, with 19 bases in between. The CDR3 spells CASSNPFTSDTNTEAFF. In nucleotides, the CDR3 is TGTGCCAGTAGTAACCCATTCACTTCCGACACGAACACTGAAGCTTTCTTT.

The chain is built from TRBV30 and TRBJ1-1; the D is unclear. V dropped 3 bases and J dropped 1 base, with 6 bases sitting between them. Per germline, CDR1 GTSNPN and CDR2 SVGIG (reference sequence). The CDR3 runs 12 residues. The CDR3 protein is CAWRPGNTEAFF. As DNA, the CDR3 is TGTGCCTGGAGACCGGGGAACACTGAAGCTTTCTTT.

This clone was found once. This chain uses TRBV5-1 with TRBJ1-5, with 10 bases fitting TRBD1. Germline values: CDR1 SGHRS, CDR2 YFSETQ. The CDR3 sequence is 15 residues long. With V trimmed by 4 bases and J by 7 bases, 8 bases remained unmatched. CDR3: CASSAGTGVGQPQHF. CDR3 in DNA: TGCGCCAGCAGCGCCGGGACAGGGGTGGGGCAGCCCCAGCATTTT.

The V gene is TRBV10-2, the J gene TRBJ2-7; 7 nucleotides line up with TRBD1. V trimming: 6 bases; J trimming: 5 bases; junction bases outside the gene matches: 4. Germline lookup yields CDR1 WSHSY and CDR2 SAAADI. This CDR3 is built from 12 residues. CDR3: CASRTGANEQYF. The DNA for the CDR3 is TGCGCCAGCAGAACAGGGGCCAACGAGCAGTACTTC.

This clone was seen more than once but under ten times. The chain couples TRBV28 to TRBJ1-2, with D maybe TRBD1 (6 bases). Per germline, CDR1 MDHEN and CDR2 SYDVKM. The CDR3 is 15 amino acids. The germline V and J ends were trimmed by 8 bases and 4 bases, with 20 bases remaining between them. CDR3 nucleotides: TGTGCCAGCTTTAGGGGGGAGGGCGGCGCCTATGGCTACACCTTC. Its translation: CASFRGEGGAYGYTF.

The chain employs TRBV28 and TRBJ1-5; weak D call: TRBD1 (6 bases). V lost 6 bases, J lost 5 bases, and 8 bases lay in between. This CDR3 has 12 residues. The germline CDR1 and CDR2 sequences are MDHEN and SYDVKM. Written as DNA, the CDR3 is TGTGCCAGCAGCTCAGGGGATCAGCCCCAGCATTTT. Translation gives CASSSGDQPQHF.

The chain combines TRBV18 with TRBJ2-1, with D possibly matching TRBD1 (6 bases). CDR1 is KGHSH and CDR2 is LQKENI in the germline V gene. The V end was cut by 3 bases, the J end by 4 bases, with 13 bases between. This CDR3 spans 15 amino acids. This CDR3 is CASSPTGPLYNEQFF. The CDR3 DNA is TGTGCCAGCTCACCGACAGGACCCCTATACAATGAGCAGTTCTTC.

This chain links TRBV30 with TRBJ2-7; possibly TRBD1 for D (5 bases). The CDR3 consists of 13 residues. The ends were cut back, 4 bases at V and 10 bases at J, with 20 bases in the middle. The germline gives CDR1 GTSNPN, CDR2 SVGIG (reference sequence). The CDR3 bases are TGTGCCTGGACCGAAACGCATGGGGCAGGCCAGTACTTC. Amino acids: CAWTETHGAGQYF. Full variable domain (remainder filled in from reference TRBV30 and TRBJ2-7): SQTIHQWPATLVQPVGSPLSLECTVEGTSNPNLYWYRQAAGRGLQLLFYSVGIGQISSEVPQNLSASRPQDRQFILSSKKLLLSDSGFYLCAWTETHGAGQYFGPGTRLTVT.